These 20 T cell receptor beta chains were sequenced from one sample in a study of T cells after yellow fever vaccination. TCRdb itself ran the 5' RACE reads through MiXCR, one entry per CDR3 protein. This table holds fewer than 450,000 distinct CDR3 sequences, roughly 4.3% found once. The sample here was PBMCs, taken 5 days after the yellow fever booster vaccination. These receptor sequences come from a man younger than 35 who received the YFV17D yellow fever vaccine.

This clonotype occurred many times. This sequence joins TRBV7-6 and TRBJ2-3, with TRBD1 identical over 9 bases. Germline CDR1 and CDR2: SGHVS and FNYEAQ. The CDR3 length is 19 residues. The junction had 17 bases not matched to a gene; V was cut back by 1 base and J by 6 bases. CDR3 region: CASSLEPFRRGTGRDTQYF. In DNA, the CDR3 is TGTGCCAGCAGCTTAGAGCCGTTCCGGCGCGGGACAGGGAGGGATACGCAGTATTTT.

This clonotype has more than one count but fewer than ten. The chain combines TRBV3-1 with TRBJ2-5; D is unresolved. V was cut by 11 bases and J by 2 bases, with 12 bases left in between. CDR3 length: 12 amino acids. Germline CDR1 and CDR2: LGHDT and YNNKEL (reference sequence). For the CDR3, the DNA is TGTGCCTCCCGCGGAATTCAAGAGACCCAGTACTTC. This codes for CASRGIQETQYF.

This clonotype has at least ten counts. The V call is TRBV3-1, the J call TRBJ2-1; D is possibly TRBD1 (5 bases). Trimming cost V 1 base and J 5 bases, with 9 bases left between them. Germline V gene data show CDR1 as LGHDT and CDR2 as YNNKEL (reference sequence). The CDR3 has 14 residues. The CDR3 DNA follows: TGTGCCAGCAGCCAAGTAGACAGCCACAATGAGCAGTTCTTC. Residues: CASSQVDSHNEQFF.

This clonotype was recorded a few times. This rearrangement joins TRBV5-8 to TRBJ1-1; 7 positions agree with TRBD1. V lost 1 base, J lost 1 base, and 7 bases stayed unmatched. Germline V gives CDR1 SGHTS, CDR2 YDEGEE. The length of the CDR3 is 16 residues. In DNA form, the CDR3 reads TGTGCCAGCAGCTTGAGGCCCCAGGGGGGGAACACTGAAGCTTTCTTT. As protein: CASSLRPQGGNTEAFF.

This clonotype has only a few counts. This chain connects TRBV7-9 to TRBJ2-3; D not resolved. Germline V gene sequence: CDR1 SEHNR, CDR2 FQNEAQ (reference sequence). V gave up 6 bases and J gave up 12 bases, with 16 bases separating them. This CDR3 region has 12 residues. The DNA of the CDR3 is TGTGCCAGCAGTCCGGCTCCTTTACCCCAGTATTTT. Protein product: CASSPAPLPQYF.

J is TRBJ2-5 and V is TRBV7-9; tentative D call: TRBD2 (5 bases). The V end was cut by 7 bases, the J end by 5 bases, with 20 bases between. The CDR3 sequence is 15 residues long. Germline CDR1 and CDR2: SEHNR and FQNEAQ (reference sequence). The CDR3, as DNA: TGTGCCAGCATCGGCTCCCGTGTCAGGAGGGAGACCCAGTACTTC. It codes for CASIGSRVRRETQYF.

This clonotype appeared many times. This chain uses TRBV5-1 with TRBJ1-2, with a weak D call TRBD1 (5 bases). V gave up 4 bases and J gave up 6 bases, with 13 bases separating them. The CDR3 is 13 amino acids. The germline CDR1 and CDR2 sequences are SGHRS and YFSETQ. The CDR3 is CASSVSQGHGYTF. The CDR3 coding sequence is TGCGCCAGCAGCGTTTCTCAGGGTCATGGCTACACCTTC. Combining the CDR3 with reference TRBV5-1 and TRBJ1-2 gives the whole variable domain KAGVTQTPRYLIKTRGQQVTLSCSPISGHRSVSWYQQTPGQGLQFLFEYFSETQRNKGNFPGRFSGRQFSNSRSEMNVSTLELGDSALYLCASSVSQGHGYTFGSGTRLTVV.

This chain joins TRBV12-3 or TRBV12-4 and TRBJ2-7; 11 nucleotides match TRBD2. V shed 4 bases and J 2 bases; nucleotides not matched to a gene: 4. This CDR3 comprises 15 residues. CDR3 region: CASSSTSGAPYEQYF. CDR3 nucleotides: TGTGCCAGCAGTTCGACTAGCGGGGCGCCCTACGAGCAGTACTTC.

This clonotype was seen at least ten times. The V call is TRBV5-4, the J call TRBJ1-6, with TRBD1 matching over 7 bases. The CDR3 length is 14 residues. J gave up 12 bases and V 1 base, and 7 bases lay outside the gene matches. Germline CDR1 is SGHNT and CDR2 is YYREEE (reference sequence). The CDR3 nucleotides read TGTGCCAGCAGCTTGAACAGGGGCGCGAAACCCCTCCACTTT. It translates to CASSLNRGAKPLHF.

Here the CDR3 reads CASSGADPRTGGSYEQYF. The CDR3 bases are TGTGCCAGCAGTGGCGCCGATCCCCGGACGGGGGGCTCCTACGAGCAGTACTTC. V usage is TRBV6-5 and J usage is TRBJ2-7; TRBD2 matches at 7 bases. This CDR3 is 18 amino acids long. Trimming removed 5 bases from V and 0 bases from J; junction bases left unmatched: 16. Germline V gene lookup returns CDR1 MNHEY and CDR2 SVGAGI.

This clonotype occurred a few times. The CDR3 bases are TGTGCCAGCAGCTTAGACCCCGGGGGGGCGCGGCAGCCCCAGCATTTT. Amino acids: CASSLDPGGARQPQHF. The V gene is TRBV7-2, the J gene TRBJ1-5; perhaps TRBD1 as D (6 bases). The CDR3 has 16 amino acids. CDR1 is SGHTA and CDR2 is FQGNSA in the germline V gene. Trimming took 1 base from V and 7 from J, leaving 17 bases between them.

The chain employs TRBV12-3 or TRBV12-4 and TRBJ2-1; 7 positions agree with TRBD2. This CDR3 is 16 amino acids long. Trimming took 3 bases from V and 8 from J; bases not matched to a gene: 13. As DNA, the CDR3 is TGTGCCAGCAGTTTCTCTGGGGGGGGGAGAGGAGATGAGCAGTTCTTC. As protein: CASSFSGGGRGDEQFF.

This clonotype was seen a handful of times. This chain links TRBV9 with TRBJ1-1, with 8 bases aligning to TRBD1. This CDR3 has 14 residues. The J segment lost 4 bases and the V segment lost 3 bases, leaving 5 bases of the junction unmatched. Looked up from germline, CDR1 is SGDLS and CDR2 is YYNGEE. The CDR3 spells CASSATGVTTEAFF. CDR3 bases: TGTGCCAGCAGCGCGACAGGGGTGACCACTGAAGCTTTCTTT.

V and J are TRBV5-4 and TRBJ1-2, with 10 bases matching TRBD1. CDR3 length: 14 amino acids. Germline trimming cut 4 bases from V and 2 bases from J; bases unmatched to any gene: 2. Germline-derived CDR1 and CDR2 are SGHNT and YYREEE (reference sequence). In DNA, the CDR3 is TGTGCCAGCAGCCAGGGACAGGGGAACTATGGCTACACCTTC. Translating it yields CASSQGQGNYGYTF.

CDR3 bases: TGTGCCAGCAGCTCCGGGACTAGCGGGGGGGCCGGTGAGCAGTTCTTC. It encodes CASSSGTSGGAGEQFF. The chain combines TRBV5-4 with TRBJ2-1; 16 bases align to TRBD2. The CDR3 covers 16 residues. V lost 3 bases and J lost 9; bases outside the gene matches: 6. The germline CDR1 and CDR2 sequences are SGHNT and YYREEE (reference sequence).

Ten or more counts support this clonotype. The genes are TRBV6-5 and TRBJ2-7; either TRBD1 or TRBD2 may fit D (6 bases each). The CDR3 runs 17 residues. CDR1 is MNHEY and CDR2 is SVGAGI in the germline V gene. V was shortened by 1 base and J by 2 bases, with 18 bases between the two germline ends. CDR3 sequence (DNA): TGTGCCAGCAGTTACTTGGGGCCGACGGGGGCACCCTACGAGCAGTACTTC. Translating it yields CASSYLGPTGAPYEQYF.

This clonotype was detected ten times or more. The genes are TRBV4-1 and TRBJ2-4; 8 bases map to TRBD1. V lost 2 bases to trimming and J lost 0 bases; unmatched junction nucleotides: 9. CDR3 length: 18 amino acids. Germline CDR1 and CDR2: MGHRA and YSYEKL. The CDR3 nucleotides are TGCGCCAGCAGCCAACCGGACAGGGCCGGTTTAGCCAAAAACATTCAGTACTTC. Amino acids: CASSQPDRAGLAKNIQYF.

The chain links TRBV12-3 or TRBV12-4 to TRBJ2-3; D gene uncertain. The CDR3 has 14 residues. V lost 3 bases, J lost 2 bases, and 9 bases lay in between. CDR3 coding DNA: TGTGCCAGCAGTTTGTCAAGTTTCACAGATACGCAGTATTTT. This translates into CASSLSSFTDTQYF.

This rearrangement joins TRBV20-1 to TRBJ1-1; maybe TRBD1 (5 bases). Deletions cut 5 bases from V and 2 bases from J, with 12 bases between. The CDR3 is made up of 13 amino acids. CDR1 and CDR2 from the germline V gene are DFQATT and SNEGSKA (reference sequence). The CDR3 region is CSASDRSNTEAFF. The CDR3 coding sequence is TGCAGTGCTTCCGACAGAAGCAACACTGAAGCTTTCTTT.

The gene calls are TRBV7-8 and TRBJ2-5; TRBD2 matches 11 bases. The germline V gene has CDR1 SGHVS and CDR2 FQNEAQ. The CDR3 totals 17 residues. Trimming at V came to 5 bases and at J to 7 bases, leaving 15 bases not matched to a gene. The CDR3 spells CASSVHRIAGGPGTQYF. The CDR3 DNA sequence: TGTGCCAGCAGCGTACACCGAATAGCGGGGGGGCCAGGGACCCAGTACTTC.